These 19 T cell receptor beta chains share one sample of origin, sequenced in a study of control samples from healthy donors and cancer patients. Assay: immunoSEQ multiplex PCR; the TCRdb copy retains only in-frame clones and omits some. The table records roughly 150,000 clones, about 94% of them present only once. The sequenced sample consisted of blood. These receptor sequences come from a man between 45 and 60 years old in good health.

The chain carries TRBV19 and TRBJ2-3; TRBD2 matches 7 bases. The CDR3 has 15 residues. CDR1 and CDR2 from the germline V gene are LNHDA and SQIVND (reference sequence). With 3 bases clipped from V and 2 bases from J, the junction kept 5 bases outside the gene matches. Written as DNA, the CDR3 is TGTGCCAGTAGTATGGGAGCGGGGTTCACAGATACGCAGTATTTT. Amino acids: CASSMGAGFTDTQYF.

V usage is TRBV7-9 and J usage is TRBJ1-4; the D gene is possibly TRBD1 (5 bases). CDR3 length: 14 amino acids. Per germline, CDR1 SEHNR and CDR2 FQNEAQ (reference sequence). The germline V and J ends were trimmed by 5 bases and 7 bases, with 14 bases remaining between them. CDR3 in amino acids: CASSPRRRGEKLFF. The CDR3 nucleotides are TGTGCCAGCAGCCCCCGCAGGAGGGGTGAAAAACTGTTTTTT.

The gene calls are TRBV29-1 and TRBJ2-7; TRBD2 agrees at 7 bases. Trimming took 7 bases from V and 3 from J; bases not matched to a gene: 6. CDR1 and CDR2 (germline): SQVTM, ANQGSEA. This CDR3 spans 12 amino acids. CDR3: CSAEWGGYEQYF. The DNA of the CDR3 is TGCAGCGCCGAATGGGGGGGCTACGAGCAGTACTTC.

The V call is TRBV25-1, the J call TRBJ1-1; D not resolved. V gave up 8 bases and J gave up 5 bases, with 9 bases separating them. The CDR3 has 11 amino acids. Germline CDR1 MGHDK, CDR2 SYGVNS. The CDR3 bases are TGTGCCAGCGCTGATGTTACTGAAGCTTTCTTT. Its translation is CASADVTEAFF.

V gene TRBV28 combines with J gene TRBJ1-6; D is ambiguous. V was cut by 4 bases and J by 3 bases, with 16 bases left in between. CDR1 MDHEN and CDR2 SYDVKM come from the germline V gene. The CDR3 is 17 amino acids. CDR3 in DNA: TGTGCCAGCAGTTCCGCCGGAGGAGCTCTCTATAATTCACCCCTCCACTTT. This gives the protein CASSSAGGALYNSPLHF.

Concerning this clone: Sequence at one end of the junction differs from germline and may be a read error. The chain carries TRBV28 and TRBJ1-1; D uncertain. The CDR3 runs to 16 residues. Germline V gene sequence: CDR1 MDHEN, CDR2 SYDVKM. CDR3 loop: CAGSGVYPAPRAEAFF. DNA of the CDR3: TGTGCCGGCAGTGGGGTCTACCCGGCCCCACGAGCTGAAGCTTTCTTT. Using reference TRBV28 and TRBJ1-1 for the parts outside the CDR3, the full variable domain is DVKVTQSSRYLVKRTGEKVFLECVQDMDHENMFWYRQDPGLGLRLIYFSYDVKMKEKGDIPEGYSVSREKKERFSLILESASTNQTSMYLCAGSGVYPAPRAEAFFGQGTRLTVV.

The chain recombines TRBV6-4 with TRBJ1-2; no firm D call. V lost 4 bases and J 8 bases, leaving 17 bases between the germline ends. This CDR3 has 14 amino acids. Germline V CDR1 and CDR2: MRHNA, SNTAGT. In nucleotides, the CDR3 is TGTGCCAGCAGTGGCTCAGTTGGGTATGGAGGCTACACCTTC. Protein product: CASSGSVGYGGYTF.

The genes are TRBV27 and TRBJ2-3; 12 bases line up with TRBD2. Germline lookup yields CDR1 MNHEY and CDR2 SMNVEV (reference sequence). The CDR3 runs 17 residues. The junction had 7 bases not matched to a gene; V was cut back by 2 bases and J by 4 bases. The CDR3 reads CASSLGLAGGEADTQYF. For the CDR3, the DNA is TGTGCCAGCAGTTTAGGGCTAGCGGGAGGGGAGGCAGATACGCAGTATTTT.

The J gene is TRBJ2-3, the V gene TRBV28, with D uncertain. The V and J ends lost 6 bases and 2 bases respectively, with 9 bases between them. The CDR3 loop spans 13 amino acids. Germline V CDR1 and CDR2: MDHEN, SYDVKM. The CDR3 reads CASRAHSTDTQYF. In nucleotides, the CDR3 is TGTGCCAGCAGGGCCCACTCCACAGATACGCAGTATTTT.

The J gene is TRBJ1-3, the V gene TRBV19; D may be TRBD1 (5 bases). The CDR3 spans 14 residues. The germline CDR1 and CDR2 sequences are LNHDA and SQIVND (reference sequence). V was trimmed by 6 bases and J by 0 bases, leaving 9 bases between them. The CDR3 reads CASSQGNSGNTIYF. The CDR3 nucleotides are TGTGCCAGTAGCCAGGGAAACTCTGGAAACACCATATATTTT.

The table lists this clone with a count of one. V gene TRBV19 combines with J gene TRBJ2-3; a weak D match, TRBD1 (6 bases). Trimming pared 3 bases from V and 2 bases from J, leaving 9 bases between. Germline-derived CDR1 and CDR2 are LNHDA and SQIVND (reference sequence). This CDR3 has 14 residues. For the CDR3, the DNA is TGTGCCAGTAGTATCGGACAGTCCACAGATACGCAGTATTTT. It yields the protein CASSIGQSTDTQYF.

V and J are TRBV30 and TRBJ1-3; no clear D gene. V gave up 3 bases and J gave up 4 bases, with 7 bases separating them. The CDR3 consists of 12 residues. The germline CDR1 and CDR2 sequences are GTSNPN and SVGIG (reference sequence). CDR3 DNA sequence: TGTGCCTGGAGCGAGTCCGGAAACACCATATATTTT. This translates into CAWSESGNTIYF.

The CDR3 DNA sequence: TGTGCCAGCAGTGAATCGTGGGACTTGTCTGAAGCTTTCTTT. Translating it yields CASSESWDLSEAFF. This chain links TRBV6-1 with TRBJ1-1; possibly TRBD1 for D (5 bases). Trimming took off 2 bases at V and 6 bases at J, with 13 bases between the two ends. The CDR3 is 14 amino acids. Germline V gene sequence: CDR1 MNHNS, CDR2 SASEGT.

CDR3 protein: CASSPAGGGGQPQHF. The DNA for the CDR3 is TGTGCCAGCAGCCCTGCTGGGGGGGGCGGTCAGCCCCAGCATTTT. V and J are TRBV5-5 and TRBJ1-5; D perhaps matches TRBD1 (6 bases). The CDR3 contains 15 residues. Germline CDR1 and CDR2: SGHKS and YYEKEE (reference sequence). With 4 bases removed from V and 6 bases from J, the gap between germline ends came to 17 bases.

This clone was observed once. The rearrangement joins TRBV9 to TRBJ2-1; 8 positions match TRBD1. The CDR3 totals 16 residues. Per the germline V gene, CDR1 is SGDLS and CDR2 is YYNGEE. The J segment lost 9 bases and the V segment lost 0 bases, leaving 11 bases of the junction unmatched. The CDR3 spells CASSVGSGQDLSEQFF. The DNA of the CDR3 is TGTGCCAGCAGCGTAGGGTCGGGACAGGATTTGAGTGAGCAGTTCTTC. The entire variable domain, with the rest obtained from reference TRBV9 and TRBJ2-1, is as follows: DSGVTQTPKHLITATGQRVTLRCSPRSGDLSVYWYQQSLDQGLQFLIQYYNGEERAKGNILERFSAQQFPDLHSELNLSSLELGDSALYFCASSVGSGQDLSEQFFGPGTRLTVL.

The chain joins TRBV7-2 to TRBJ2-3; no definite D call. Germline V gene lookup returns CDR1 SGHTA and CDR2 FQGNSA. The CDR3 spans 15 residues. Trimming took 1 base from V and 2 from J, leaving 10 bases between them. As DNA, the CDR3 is TGTGCCAGCAGCTTAGTTTTTCGGTACACAGATACGCAGTATTTT. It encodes CASSLVFRYTDTQYF.

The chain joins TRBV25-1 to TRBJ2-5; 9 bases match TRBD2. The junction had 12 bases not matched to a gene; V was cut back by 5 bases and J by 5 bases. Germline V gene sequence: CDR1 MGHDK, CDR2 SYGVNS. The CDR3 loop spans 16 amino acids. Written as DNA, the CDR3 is TGTGCCAGCAGTCAGGGGAGCGGGAGGATAGGGGAGACCCAGTACTTC. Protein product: CASSQGSGRIGETQYF. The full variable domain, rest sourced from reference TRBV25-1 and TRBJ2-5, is EADIYQTPRYLVIGTGKKITLECSQTMGHDKMYWYQQDPGMELHLIHYSYGVNSTEKGDLSSESTVSRIRTEHFPLTLESARPSHTSQYLCASSQGSGRIGETQYFGPGTRLLVL.

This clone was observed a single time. Written as DNA, the CDR3 is TGTGCCAGCAGTGTTGGCCAGCCACAGGTCTCTGAAGCTTTCTTT. Translated: CASSVGQPQVSEAFF. The chain has TRBV2 and TRBJ1-1; tentative D call: TRBD1 (5 bases). CDR1 and CDR2 from the germline V gene are SNHLY and FYNNEI. This CDR3 is 15 amino acids long. V was pared by 4 bases and J by 6 bases, with 18 bases between. The complete variable domain, with remaining parts taken from reference TRBV2 and TRBJ1-1, reads EPEVTQTPSHQVTQMGQEVILRCVPISNHLYFYWYRQILGQKVEFLVSFYNNEISEKSEIFDDQFSVERPDGSNFTLKIRSTKLEDSAMYFCASSVGQPQVSEAFFGQGTRLTVV.

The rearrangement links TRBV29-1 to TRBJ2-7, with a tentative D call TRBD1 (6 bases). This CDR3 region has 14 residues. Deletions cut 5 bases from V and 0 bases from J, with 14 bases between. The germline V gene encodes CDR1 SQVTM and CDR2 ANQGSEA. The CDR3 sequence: CSVSPRDTSYEQYF. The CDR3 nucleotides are TGCAGCGTTTCCCCCCGGGACACCTCCTACGAGCAGTACTTC.